Below, one T cell receptor (beta chain) is given with its context. Antigen specificity is unknown. This sample is part of a study of graft-versus-host responses after intestinal transplantation. Study in general: Isolated intestinal, liver-intestinal, or multivisceral transplants had been given to the recipients. Following induction with anti-thymocyte globulin, all recipients were given tacrolimus and steroids for roughly three years. Notes on the study in general: In patients with graft-donor T cell macrochimerism, allograft graft-versus-host to host-versus-graft clonal ratios were high.

Sequenced by immunoSEQ multiplex PCR; TCRdb stores in-frame clones only, minus some. Of approximately 100,000 clones listed, roughly 90% are singletons. CDR3 length: 16 amino acids. With 7 bases removed from V and 4 bases from J, the gap between germline ends came to 22 bases. Germline V gene sequence: CDR1 LGHNT, CDR2 FRNRAP. This receptor was identified in a human donor who received an intestinal transplant. The chain employs TRBV12-5 and TRBJ2-5; D possibly corresponds to TRBD1 (6 bases). Sequencing was performed on unstimulated CD4+ T cells sorted from spleen or lymph node cells, taken before intestinal transplant. The CDR3 DNA sequence: TGTGCTAGTGCCCCTCAGGGGTGGAGTTGGGGAGAGACCCAGTACTTC. Translated: CASAPQGWSWGETQYF.